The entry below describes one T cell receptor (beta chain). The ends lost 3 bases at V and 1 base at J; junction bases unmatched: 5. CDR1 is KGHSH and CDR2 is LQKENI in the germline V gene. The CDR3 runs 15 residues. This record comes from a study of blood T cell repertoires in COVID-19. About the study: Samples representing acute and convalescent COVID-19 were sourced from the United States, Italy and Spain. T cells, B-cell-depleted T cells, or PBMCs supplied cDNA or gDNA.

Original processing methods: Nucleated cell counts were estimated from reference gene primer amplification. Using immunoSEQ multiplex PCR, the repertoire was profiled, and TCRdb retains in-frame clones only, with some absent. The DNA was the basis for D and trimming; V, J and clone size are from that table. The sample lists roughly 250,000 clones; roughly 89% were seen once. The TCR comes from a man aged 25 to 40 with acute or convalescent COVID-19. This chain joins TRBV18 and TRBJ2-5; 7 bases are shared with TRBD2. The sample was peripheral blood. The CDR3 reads CASSPSGNGQETQYF. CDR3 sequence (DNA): TGTGCCAGCTCACCGAGCGGGAACGGCCAAGAGACCCAGTACTTC.